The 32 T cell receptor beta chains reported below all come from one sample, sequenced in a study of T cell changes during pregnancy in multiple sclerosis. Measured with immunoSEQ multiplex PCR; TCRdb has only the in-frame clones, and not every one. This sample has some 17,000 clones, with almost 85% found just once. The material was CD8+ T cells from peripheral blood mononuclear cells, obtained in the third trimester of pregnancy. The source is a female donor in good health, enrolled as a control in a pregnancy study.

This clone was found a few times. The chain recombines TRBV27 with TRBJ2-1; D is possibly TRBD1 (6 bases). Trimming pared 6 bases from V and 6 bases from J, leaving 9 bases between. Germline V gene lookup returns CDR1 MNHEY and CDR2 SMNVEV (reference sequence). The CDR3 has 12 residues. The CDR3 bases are TGTGCCAGCAGATCACAGGGCAATGAGCAGTTCTTC. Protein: CASRSQGNEQFF.

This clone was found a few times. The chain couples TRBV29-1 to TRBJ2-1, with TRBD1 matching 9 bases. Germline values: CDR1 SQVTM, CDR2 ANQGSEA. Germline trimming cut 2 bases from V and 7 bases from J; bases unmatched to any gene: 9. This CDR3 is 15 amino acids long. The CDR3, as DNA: TGCAGCGTTGAACCGGACAGGGGAGGTGGTAATGAGCAGTTCTTC. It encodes CSVEPDRGGGNEQFF.

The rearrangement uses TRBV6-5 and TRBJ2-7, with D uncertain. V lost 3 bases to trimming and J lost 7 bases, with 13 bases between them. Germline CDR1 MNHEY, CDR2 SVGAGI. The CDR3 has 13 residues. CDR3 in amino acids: CASSYGLDREQYF. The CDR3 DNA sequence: TGTGCCAGCAGTTATGGCCTAGATAGAGAGCAGTACTTC.

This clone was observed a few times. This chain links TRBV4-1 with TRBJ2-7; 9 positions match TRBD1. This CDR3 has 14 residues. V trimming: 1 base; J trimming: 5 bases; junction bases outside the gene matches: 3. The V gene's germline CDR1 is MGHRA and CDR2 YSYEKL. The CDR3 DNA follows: TGCGCCAGCAGCCAAGCGGGACAGGGAAACGAGCAGTACTTC. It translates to CASSQAGQGNEQYF.

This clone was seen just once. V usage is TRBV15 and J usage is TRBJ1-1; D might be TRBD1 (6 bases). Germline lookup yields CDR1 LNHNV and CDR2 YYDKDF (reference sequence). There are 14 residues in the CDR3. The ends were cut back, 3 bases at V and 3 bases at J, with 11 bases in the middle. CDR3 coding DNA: TGTGCCACCAGCAGCAAACAGGGATACACTGAAGCTTTCTTT. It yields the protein CATSSKQGYTEAFF.

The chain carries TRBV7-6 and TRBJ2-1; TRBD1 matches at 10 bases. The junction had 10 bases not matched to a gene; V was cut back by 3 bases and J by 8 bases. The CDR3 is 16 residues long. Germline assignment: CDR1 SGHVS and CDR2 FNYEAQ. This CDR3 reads CASSLGVGQGFDEQFF. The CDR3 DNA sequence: TGTGCCAGCAGCTTGGGTGTGGGACAGGGGTTTGATGAGCAGTTCTTC.

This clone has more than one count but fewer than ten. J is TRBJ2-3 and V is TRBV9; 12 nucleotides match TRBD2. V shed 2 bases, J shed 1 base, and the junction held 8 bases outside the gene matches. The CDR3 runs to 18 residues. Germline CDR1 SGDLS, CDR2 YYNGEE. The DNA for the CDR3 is TGTGCCAGCAGCGTTAGTGGGACTAGCGGGCCCGGCACAGATACGCAGTATTTT. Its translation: CASSVSGTSGPGTDTQYF.

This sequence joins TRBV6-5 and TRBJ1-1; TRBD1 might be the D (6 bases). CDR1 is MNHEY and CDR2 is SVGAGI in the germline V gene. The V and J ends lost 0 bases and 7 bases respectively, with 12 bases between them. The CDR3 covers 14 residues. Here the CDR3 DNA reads TGTGCCAGCAGTTACTCAGGACAGAGAAGTGAAGCTTTCTTT. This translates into CASSYSGQRSEAFF.

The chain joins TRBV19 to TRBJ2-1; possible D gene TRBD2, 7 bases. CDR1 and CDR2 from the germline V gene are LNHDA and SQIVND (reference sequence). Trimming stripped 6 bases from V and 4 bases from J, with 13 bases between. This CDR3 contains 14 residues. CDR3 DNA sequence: TGTGCCAGTAGGGCGGGGGCAGGTTACAATGAGCAGTTCTTC. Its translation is CASRAGAGYNEQFF.

CDR3 DNA: TGTGCCAGCAGTCCACCGGGACAGGGAAGGAGTACTGAAGCTTTCTTT. Translated: CASSPPGQGRSTEAFF. V is TRBV9 and J is TRBJ1-1; 9 nucleotides agree with TRBD1. V was pared by 5 bases and J by 5 bases, with 13 bases of the junction left unmatched. The V gene's germline CDR1 is SGDLS and CDR2 YYNGEE. CDR3 size: 16 residues. Combining the CDR3 with reference TRBV9 and TRBJ1-1 gives the whole variable domain DSGVTQTPKHLITATGQRVTLRCSPRSGDLSVYWYQQSLDQGLQFLIQYYNGEERAKGNILERFSAQQFPDLHSELNLSSLELGDSALYFCASSPPGQGRSTEAFFGQGTRLTVV.

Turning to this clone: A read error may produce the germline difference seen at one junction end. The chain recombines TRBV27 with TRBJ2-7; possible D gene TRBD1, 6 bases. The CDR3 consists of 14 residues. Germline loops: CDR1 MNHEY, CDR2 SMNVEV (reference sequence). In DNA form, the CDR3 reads TGTGCCAGCAGTGTATCAGGGGCGGCCTACGAGCAGTACTTC. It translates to CASSVSGAAYEQYF.

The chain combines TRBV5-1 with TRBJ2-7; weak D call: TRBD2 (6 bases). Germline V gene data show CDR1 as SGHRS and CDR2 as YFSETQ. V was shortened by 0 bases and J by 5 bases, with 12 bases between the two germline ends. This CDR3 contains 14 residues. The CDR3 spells CASSLVGGSDEQYF. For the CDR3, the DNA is TGCGCCAGCAGCTTGGTCGGGGGTAGCGACGAGCAGTACTTC.

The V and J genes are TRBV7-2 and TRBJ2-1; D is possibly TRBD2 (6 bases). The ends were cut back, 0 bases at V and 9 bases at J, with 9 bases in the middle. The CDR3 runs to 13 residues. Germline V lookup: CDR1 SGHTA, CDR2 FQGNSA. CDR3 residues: CASSLALGGEQFF. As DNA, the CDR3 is TGTGCCAGCAGCTTAGCGCTGGGGGGTGAGCAGTTCTTC.

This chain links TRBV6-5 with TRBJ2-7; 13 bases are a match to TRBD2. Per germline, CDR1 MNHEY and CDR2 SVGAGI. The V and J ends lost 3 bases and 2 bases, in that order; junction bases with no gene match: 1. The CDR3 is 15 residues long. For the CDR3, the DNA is TGTGCCAGCAGTTATGGGACTAGCGGGACCTACGAGCAGTACTTC. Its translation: CASSYGTSGTYEQYF.

CDR3 region: CAWRNRDSNQPQHF. The CDR3 DNA is TGTGCCTGGAGAAACCGGGACAGTAATCAGCCCCAGCATTTT. The genes are TRBV30 and TRBJ1-5, with 7 bases fitting TRBD1. The CDR3 has 14 amino acids. The trim removed 3 bases at V and 4 bases at J, leaving 6 bases unmatched. The germline V gene encodes CDR1 GTSNPN and CDR2 SVGIG (reference sequence).

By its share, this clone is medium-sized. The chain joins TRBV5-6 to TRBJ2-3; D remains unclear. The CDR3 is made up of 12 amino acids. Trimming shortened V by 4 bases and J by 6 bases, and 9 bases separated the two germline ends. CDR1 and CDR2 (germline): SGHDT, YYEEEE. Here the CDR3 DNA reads TGTGCCAGCAGCGTACTATCGGATACGCAGTATTTT. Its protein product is CASSVLSDTQYF.

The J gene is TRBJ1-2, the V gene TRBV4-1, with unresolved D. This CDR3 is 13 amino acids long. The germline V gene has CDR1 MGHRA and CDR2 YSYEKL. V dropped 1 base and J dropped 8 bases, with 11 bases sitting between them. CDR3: CASSQVAPGGYTF. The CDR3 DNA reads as TGCGCCAGCAGCCAAGTAGCGCCAGGAGGCTACACCTTC.

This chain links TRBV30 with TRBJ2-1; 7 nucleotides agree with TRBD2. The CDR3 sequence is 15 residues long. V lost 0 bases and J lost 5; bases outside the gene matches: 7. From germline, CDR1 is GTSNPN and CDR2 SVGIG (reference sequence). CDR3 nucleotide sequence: TGTGCCTGGAGTGTAATGTGGGGGGGGGACAATGAGCAGTTCTTC. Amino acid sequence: CAWSVMWGGDNEQFF.

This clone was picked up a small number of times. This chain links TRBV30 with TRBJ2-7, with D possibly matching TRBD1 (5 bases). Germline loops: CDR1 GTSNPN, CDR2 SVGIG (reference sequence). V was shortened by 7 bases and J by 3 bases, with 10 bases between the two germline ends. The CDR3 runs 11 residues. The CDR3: CAFSRGYEQYF. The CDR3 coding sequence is TGTGCCTTCTCTAGGGGCTACGAGCAGTACTTC. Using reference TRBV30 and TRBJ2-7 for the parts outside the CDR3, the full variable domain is SQTIHQWPATLVQPVGSPLSLECTVEGTSNPNLYWYRQAAGRGLQLLFYSVGIGQISSEVPQNLSASRPQDRQFILSSKKLLLSDSGFYLCAFSRGYEQYFGPGTRLTVT.

The CDR3 reads CASSPETTGFEAFF. For the CDR3, the DNA is TGTGCCAGCAGCCCCGAAACGACAGGGTTTGAAGCTTTCTTT. V is TRBV7-9 and J is TRBJ1-1; 7 nucleotides match TRBD1. V shed 5 bases, J shed 7 bases, and the junction held 10 bases outside the gene matches. The CDR3 has 14 amino acids. Germline assignment: CDR1 SEHNR and CDR2 FQNEAQ (reference sequence).

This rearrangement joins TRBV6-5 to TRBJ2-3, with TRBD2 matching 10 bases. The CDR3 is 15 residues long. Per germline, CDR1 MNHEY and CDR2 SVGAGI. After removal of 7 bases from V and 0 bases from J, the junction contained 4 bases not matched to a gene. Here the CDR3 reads CASTRTSGSTDTQYF. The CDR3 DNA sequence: TGTGCCAGCACCAGGACTAGCGGAAGCACAGATACGCAGTATTTT.

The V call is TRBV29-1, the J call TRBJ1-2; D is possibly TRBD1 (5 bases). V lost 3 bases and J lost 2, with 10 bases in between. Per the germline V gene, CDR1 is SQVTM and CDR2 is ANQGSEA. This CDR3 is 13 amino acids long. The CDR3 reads CSVDGGGNYGYTF. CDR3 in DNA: TGCAGCGTTGACGGGGGAGGAAACTATGGCTACACCTTC.

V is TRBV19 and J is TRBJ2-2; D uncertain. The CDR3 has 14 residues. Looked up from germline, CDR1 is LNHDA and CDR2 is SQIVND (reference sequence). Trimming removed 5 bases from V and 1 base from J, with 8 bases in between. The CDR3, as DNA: TGTGCCAGTAGTGCCGACTGGAACACCGGGGAGCTGTTTTTT. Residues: CASSADWNTGELFF.

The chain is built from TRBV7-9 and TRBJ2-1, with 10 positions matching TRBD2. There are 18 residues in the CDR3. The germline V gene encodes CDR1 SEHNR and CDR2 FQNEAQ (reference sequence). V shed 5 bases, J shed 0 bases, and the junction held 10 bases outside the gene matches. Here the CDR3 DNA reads TGTGCCAGCAGCCGTGGACTAGCGGATACTAGCTCCTACAATGAGCAGTTCTTC. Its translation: CASSRGLADTSSYNEQFF.

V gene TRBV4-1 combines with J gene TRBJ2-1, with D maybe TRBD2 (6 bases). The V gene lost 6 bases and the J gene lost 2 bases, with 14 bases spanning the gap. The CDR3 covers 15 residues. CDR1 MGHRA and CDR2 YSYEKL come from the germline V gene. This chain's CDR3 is CASRTAGTAYNEQFF. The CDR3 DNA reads TGCGCCAGCAGAACTGCGGGGACGGCCTACAATGAGCAGTTCTTC.

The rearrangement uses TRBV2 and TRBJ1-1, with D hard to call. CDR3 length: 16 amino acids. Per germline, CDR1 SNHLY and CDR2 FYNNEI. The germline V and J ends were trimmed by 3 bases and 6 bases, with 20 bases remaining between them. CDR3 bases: TGTGCCAGCAGTGACAGAACAATCGCGGGTTTGCCTGAAGCTTTCTTT. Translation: CASSDRTIAGLPEAFF.

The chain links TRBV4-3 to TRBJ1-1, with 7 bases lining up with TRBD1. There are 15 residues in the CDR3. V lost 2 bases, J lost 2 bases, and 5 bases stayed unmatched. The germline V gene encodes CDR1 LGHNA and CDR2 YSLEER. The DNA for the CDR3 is TGCGCCAGCAGCCAAACTTACAGGGGAAACACTGAAGCTTTCTTT. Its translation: CASSQTYRGNTEAFF.

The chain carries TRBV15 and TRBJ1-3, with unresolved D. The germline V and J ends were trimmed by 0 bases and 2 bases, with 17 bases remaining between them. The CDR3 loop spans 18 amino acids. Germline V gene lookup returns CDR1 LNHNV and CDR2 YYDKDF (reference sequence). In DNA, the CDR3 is TGTGCCACCAGCAGAGATCCGGACGGGGTCAACGCTGGAAACACCATATATTTT. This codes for CATSRDPDGVNAGNTIYF.

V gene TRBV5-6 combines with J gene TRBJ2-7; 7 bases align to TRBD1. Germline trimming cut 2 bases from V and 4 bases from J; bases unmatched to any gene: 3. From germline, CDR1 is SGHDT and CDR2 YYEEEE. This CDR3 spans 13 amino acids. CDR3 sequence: CASSLIQGYEQYF. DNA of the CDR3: TGTGCCAGCAGCTTAATACAGGGGTACGAGCAGTACTTC.

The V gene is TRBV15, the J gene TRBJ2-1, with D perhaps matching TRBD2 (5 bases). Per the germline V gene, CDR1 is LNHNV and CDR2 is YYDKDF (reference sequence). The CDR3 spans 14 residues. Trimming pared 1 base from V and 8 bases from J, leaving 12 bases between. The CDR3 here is CATSRGFGVDEQFF. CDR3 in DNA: TGTGCCACCAGCAGAGGATTCGGGGTAGATGAGCAGTTCTTC.

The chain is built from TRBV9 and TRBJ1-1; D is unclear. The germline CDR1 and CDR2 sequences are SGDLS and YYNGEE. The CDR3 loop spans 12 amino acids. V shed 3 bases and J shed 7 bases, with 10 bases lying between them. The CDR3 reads CASSGDGLEAFF. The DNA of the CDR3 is TGTGCCAGCAGCGGAGACGGACTTGAAGCTTTCTTT.

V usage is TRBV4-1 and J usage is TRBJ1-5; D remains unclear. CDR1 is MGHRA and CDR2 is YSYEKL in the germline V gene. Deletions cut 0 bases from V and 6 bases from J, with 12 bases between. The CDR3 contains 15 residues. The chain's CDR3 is CASSQDRNLVQPQHF. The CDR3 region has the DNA TGCGCCAGCAGCCAAGATCGTAACTTGGTTCAGCCCCAGCATTTT.